Listed below are T cell receptor beta chains from one sample, sequenced in a study of human T cells and chemical hapten exposure. TCRdb re-derived calls from the RACE reads in MiXCR, one entry per CDR3 protein. The sample holds about 160,000 distinct CDR3 sequences; 25% to 30% are singletons and the top ten take about 2%. Sequences were derived from whole blood, sampled in connection with sensitization to the hapten diphenylcyclopropenone (DPC). The source is a woman aged 18-29 years with alopecia areata. Some clones in this sample may be carry-over from other donors' samples. Both conserved end residues are part of each CDR3. D genes are given only for firm matches. Only part of the rows carry a size: once, few, many, or a class if the clone is expanded.

.	TRBV29-1	many	TRBJ2-1	TGCAGCGTTGCAGATCCGGGGCGTGAGCAGTTCTTC	CSVADPGREQFF
TRBD2	TRBV11-3	few	TRBJ2-2	TGTGCCAGCAGCTTAGGACTAGCGGGGATATCCGGGGAGCTGTTTTTT	CASSLGLAGISGELFF
.	TRBV2	.	TRBJ2-1	TGTGCCAGCAGTGGACTGTCTGAGCAGTTCTTC	CASSGLSEQFF
.	TRBV7-9	few	TRBJ2-6	TGTGCCAGCAGCTTGGGCGGATTGGCCAACGTCCTGACTTTC	CASSLGGLANVLTF
TRBD2	TRBV29-1	.	TRBJ2-7	TGCAGCGCCGGCGGACTAGGACGTTCCTACGAGCAGTACTTC	CSAGGLGRSYEQYF
.	TRBV6-2/TRBV6-3	few	TRBJ2-1	TGTGCCAGCAGTTATATGTCCAATGAGCAGTTCTTC	CASSYMSNEQFF
.	TRBV5-1	few	TRBJ1-1	TGCGCCAGCCGGGGGGGGGTGACTGAAGCTTTCTTT	CASRGGVTEAFF
.	TRBV2	few	TRBJ1-1	TGTGCCAGCAGTGACCCAAACCCGGAAGCTTTCTTT	CASSDPNPEAFF
.	TRBV20-1	.	TRBJ2-3	TGCAGTGCTAGTTTCGAGGCCCCAGATACGCAGTATTTT	CSASFEAPDTQYF
.	TRBV20-1	few	TRBJ2-5	TGCAGTGCTAGGAACCCGGGGGCAGGAGAGACCCAGTACTTC	CSARNPGAGETQYF
TRBD1	TRBV5-1	.	TRBJ1-1	TGCGCCAGCAGCTTGCAGGGACAGGGTGAAGCTTTCTTT	CASSLQGQGEAFF
TRBD1	TRBV5-1	.	TRBJ2-3	TGCGCCAGCAGCTTGGCGGGACAGGTTACGAGCACAGATACGCAGTATTTT	CASSLAGQVTSTDTQYF
.	TRBV2	many	TRBJ1-2	TGTGCCAGCAGAGGGCTTAACTATGGCTACACCTTC	CASRGLNYGYTF
TRBD2	TRBV9	.	TRBJ2-2	TGTGCCAGCGGGACTAGTAATACCGGGGAGCTGTTTTTT	CASGTSNTGELFF
.	TRBV19	.	TRBJ2-2	TGTGCCAGTAGTTTGACCTTGAACACCGGGGAGCTGTTTTTT	CASSLTLNTGELFF
.	TRBV7-2	.	TRBJ2-3	TGTGCCAGCAGCGCGGGACTGACCTTAGATACGCAGTATTTT	CASSAGLTLDTQYF
TRBD2	TRBV19	.	TRBJ2-2	TGTGCCAGTAAAGTAGCGGGGGTTACCGGGGAGCTGTTTTTT	CASKVAGVTGELFF
.	TRBV12-3/TRBV12-4	few	TRBJ1-2	TGTGCCAGCAGCCCGGCGGGGGGTAACTATGGCTACACCTTC	CASSPAGGNYGYTF
.	TRBV2	few	TRBJ2-3	TGTGCCAGCAGTGAAACCGGGATAAGCACAGATACGCAGTATTTT	CASSETGISTDTQYF
TRBD2	TRBV20-1	few	TRBJ2-5	TGCAGTGTTGGAAGCGGGAGGGGACAAGAGACCCAGTACTTC	CSVGSGRGQETQYF
.	TRBV5-1	few	TRBJ1-1	TGCGCCAGCAGGTTACAGGTGGAAGCCACTGAAGCTTTCTTT	CASRLQVEATEAFF
.	TRBV29-1	.	TRBJ1-1	TGCAGCGTTGCCCTTACAAACACTGAAGCTTTCTTT	CSVALTNTEAFF
.	TRBV27	many	TRBJ2-3	TGTGCCAGCAGTTTATCGATCACAGATACGCAGTATTTT	CASSLSITDTQYF
.	TRBV12-3/TRBV12-4	.	TRBJ2-1	TGTGCCAGCTGCGCGCGGAGACTAGCCTACAATGAGCAGTTCTTC	CASCARRLAYNEQFF
TRBD1	TRBV4-1	.	TRBJ2-2	TGCGCCAGCAGCCAGGCCTGGGACAGGGTGGAGGCCGGGGAGCTGTTTTTT	CASSQAWDRVEAGELFF
TRBD1	TRBV2	.	TRBJ2-1	TGTGCCAGCAGCGCCTCCCCGACAGGGTACCATGAGCAGTTCTTC	CASSASPTGYHEQFF
TRBD2	TRBV29-1	many	TRBJ2-2	TGCAGCGCCCACCCTAGCGGAGTCTCGAACACCGGGGAGCTGTTTTTT	CSAHPSGVSNTGELFF
.	TRBV6-2/TRBV6-3	few	TRBJ2-7	TGTGCCAGCACCCCCATCGACTCCTACGAGCAGTACTTC	CASTPIDSYEQYF
TRBD1	TRBV10-3	few	TRBJ2-3	TGTGCCATCAGTGATTACTCCGGGACAGGGTCAGATACGCAGTATTTT	CAISDYSGTGSDTQYF
TRBD2	TRBV7-2	.	TRBJ2-5	TGTGCCAGCAGCCTTAGACCGGGACTAGCGGGCGAAGAGACCCAGTACTTC	CASSLRPGLAGEETQYF
.	TRBV6-2/TRBV6-3	.	TRBJ1-2	TGTGCCAGCAGACCGACCGAACATCGAAACTATGGCTACACCTTC	CASRPTEHRNYGYTF
.	TRBV29-1	.	TRBJ1-1	TGCAGCGCTGATGGGGGTGGCTCTCAAGCTTTCTTT	CSADGGGSQAFF
.	TRBV4-1	.	TRBJ1-6	TGCGCCAGCAGCCAAAAGATGGGGGGAAGCTCCTATAATTCACCCCTCCACTTT	CASSQKMGGSSYNSPLHF
TRBD1	TRBV14	.	TRBJ2-7	TGTGCCAGCAGCGAAGACAGGGGGCTGGAGCAGTACTTC	CASSEDRGLEQYF
TRBD2	TRBV5-1	.	TRBJ2-1	TGCGCCAGCAGCTCGGGACTAGCGGGACAGAATGAGCAGTTCTTC	CASSSGLAGQNEQFF
TRBD1	TRBV19	few	TRBJ2-7	TGTGCCAGTAGCCCGGGACAGGGGGCGTTTGAGCAGTACTTC	CASSPGQGAFEQYF
.	TRBV9	.	TRBJ1-1	TGTGCCAGCAGCGTAGGGGTGATGGGGACCACTGAAGCTTTCTTT	CASSVGVMGTTEAFF
.	TRBV6-4	.	TRBJ2-1	TGTGTCAGCAGTGACACCAACCCAAATGAGCAGTTCTTC	CVSSDTNPNEQFF
.	TRBV6-6	.	TRBJ2-1	TGTGCCAGCAGTTATGAGAGCTCCTACAATGAGCAGTTCTTC	CASSYESSYNEQFF
.	TRBV18	.	TRBJ2-3	TGTGCCAGCTCCGACTCGGCGCCGACTGTATCAGATACGCAGTATTTT	CASSDSAPTVSDTQYF
.	TRBV20-1	.	TRBJ2-7	TGCAGCAACAGGGAAGGGGGCTACGAGCAGTACTTC	CSNREGGYEQYF
.	TRBV24-1	.	TRBJ2-1	TGTGCCACCAGTGCTAGGGACTCCTACAATGAGCAGTTCTTC	CATSARDSYNEQFF
.	TRBV25-1	many	TRBJ2-7	TGTGCACGGCGAGCCTACGAGCAGTACTTC	CARRAYEQYF
TRBD2	TRBV20-1	.	TRBJ2-1	TGCAGTGCTAGAGACGGGCTAGCGGGAGTAAGGGATGAGCAGTTCTTC	CSARDGLAGVRDEQFF
.	TRBV7-9	few	TRBJ1-5	TGTTCCAGCAGCTTAGGGGTGGATAGCAATCAGCCCCAGCATTTT	CSSSLGVDSNQPQHF
.	TRBV7-9	few	TRBJ1-2	TGTGCCAGCAGCGTTACAGGGCGGGAAGATGGCTACACCTTC	CASSVTGREDGYTF
.	TRBV4-1	few	TRBJ2-7	TGCGCCAGCAGCCCCATCACCGGACCCGTCAAGGACGAGCAGTACTTC	CASSPITGPVKDEQYF
.	TRBV4-3	.	TRBJ1-3	TGCGCCAGCAGCTTCGACCCTCCGGAGATCATATATTTT	CASSFDPPEIIYF
.	TRBV20-1	.	TRBJ2-3	TGCACCTCTAGGGCCTTAAACACAGATACGCAGTATTTT	CTSRALNTDTQYF
.	TRBV4-1	few	TRBJ2-1	TGCGCCAGCAGCCAAGCGGAAAGAGACAATGAGCAGTTCTTC	CASSQAERDNEQFF
.	TRBV6-5	.	TRBJ1-2	TGTGCCAGCAGCTATGCACCCCCGGGAAACTATGGCTACACCTTC	CASSYAPPGNYGYTF
TRBD1	TRBV4-1	.	TRBJ2-7	TGCGCCAGCAGTCCTGGACAGGGCTGGGGAGAGCAGTACTTC	CASSPGQGWGEQYF
TRBD2	TRBV4-2	.	TRBJ2-1	TGTGCCAGCACCCCTGGACTAGCGGATTTCTTCAATGAGCAGTTCTTC	CASTPGLADFFNEQFF
.	TRBV7-2	.	TRBJ1-2	TGTGCCAGCAGCTTAGGAGACAGGTCCTATGGCTACACCTTC	CASSLGDRSYGYTF
TRBD2	TRBV24-1	.	TRBJ2-1	TGTGCCACCAGTGACAGACTAGCCGGCTACAATGAGCAGTTCTTC	CATSDRLAGYNEQFF